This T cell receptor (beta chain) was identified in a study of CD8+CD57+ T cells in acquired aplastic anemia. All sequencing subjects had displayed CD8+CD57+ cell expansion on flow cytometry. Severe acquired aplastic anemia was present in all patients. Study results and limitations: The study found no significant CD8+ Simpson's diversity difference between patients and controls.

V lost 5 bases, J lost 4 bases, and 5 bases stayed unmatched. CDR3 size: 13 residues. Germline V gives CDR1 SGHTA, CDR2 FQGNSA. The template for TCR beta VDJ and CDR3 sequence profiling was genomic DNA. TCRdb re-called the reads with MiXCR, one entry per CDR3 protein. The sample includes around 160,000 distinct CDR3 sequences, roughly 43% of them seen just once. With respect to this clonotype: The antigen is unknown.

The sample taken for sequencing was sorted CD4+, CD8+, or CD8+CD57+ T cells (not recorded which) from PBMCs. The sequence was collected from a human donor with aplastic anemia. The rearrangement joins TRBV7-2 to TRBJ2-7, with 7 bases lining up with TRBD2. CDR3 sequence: CASSDRTSYEQYF. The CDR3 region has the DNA TGTGCCAGCAGCGACCGGACTAGTTACGAGCAGTACTTC. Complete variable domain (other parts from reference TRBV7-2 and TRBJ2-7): GAGVSQSPSNKVTEKGKDVELRCDPISGHTALYWYRQSLGQGLEFLIYFQGNSAPDKSGLPSDRFSAERTGGSVSTLTIQRTQQEDSAVYLCASSDRTSYEQYFGPGTRLTVT.